This T cell receptor beta chain was sequenced for a study of molecular identifiers for immune sequencing clone quantification. TCRdb reprocessed the PCR reads with MiXCR, giving one entry per CDR3 protein. Of just under 650,000 distinct CDR3 sequences listed, 15% to 20% were seen once; the top ten hold 0.85%. Germline CDR1 and CDR2: MDHEN and SYDVKM. There are 18 residues in the CDR3. V lost 7 bases, J lost 0 bases, and 24 bases lay in between. Sequencing was carried out using naive CD8+ T cells from blood, with Jurkat cell RNA spiked in. Subset described: FACS-sorted CD8+CD4-CCR7+CD45RA+ naive T cells. This TCR derives from a human donor in good health. Some libraries in this study had Jurkat cell RNA spiked in. This chain uses TRBV28 with TRBJ1-1; perhaps TRBD1 as D (5 bases). The chain's CDR3 is CASKPPAGQLILNTEAFF. For the CDR3, the DNA is TGTGCCAGCAAACCTCCTGCGGGGCAATTAATCCTGAACACTGAAGCTTTCTTT. Filled out from reference TRBV28 and TRBJ1-1, the complete variable domain reads DVKVTQSSRYLVKRTGEKVFLECVQDMDHENMFWYRQDPGLGLRLIYFSYDVKMKEKGDIPEGYSVSREKKERFSLILESASTNQTSMYLCASKPPAGQLILNTEAFFGQGTRLTVV.